This TCR beta chain was documented in a study of cytomegalovirus exposure and HLA in healthy donors. Study-level results: Data from an earlier analysis indicated that most TCR beta V segments were productive either about 87% or about 30% of the time. There were approximately 150 TCR beta chains listed as cytomegalovirus-associated. Looking again later, the authors saw that most CMV-associated TCR beta chains seemed HLA-restricted. Presence/absence analyses took donor sequencing depth as roughly uniform.

V was trimmed by 6 bases and J by 4 bases, leaving 23 bases between them. The germline V gene has CDR1 SGDLS and CDR2 YYNGEE. This CDR3 has 17 residues. With respect to this clone: The target antigen is unknown.

Amplification used 60 Vbeta primers and 13 Jbeta primers. Only in-frame clones appear in the TCRdb table, and some are missing; sequencing was by immunoSEQ multiplex PCR. The repertoire holds fewer than 250,000 clones, with about four fifths as singletons. Sequencing input: PBMCs. The clonotype was recovered from a woman between 50 and 59 years old in good health and CMV-seropositive. The rearrangement links TRBV9 to TRBJ1-5, with D tentatively TRBD1 (6 bases). CDR3 loop: CASTDLPGQYRNQPQHF. CDR3 nucleotide sequence: TGTGCCAGCACTGACCTCCCGGGACAATATCGAAATCAGCCCCAGCATTTT.